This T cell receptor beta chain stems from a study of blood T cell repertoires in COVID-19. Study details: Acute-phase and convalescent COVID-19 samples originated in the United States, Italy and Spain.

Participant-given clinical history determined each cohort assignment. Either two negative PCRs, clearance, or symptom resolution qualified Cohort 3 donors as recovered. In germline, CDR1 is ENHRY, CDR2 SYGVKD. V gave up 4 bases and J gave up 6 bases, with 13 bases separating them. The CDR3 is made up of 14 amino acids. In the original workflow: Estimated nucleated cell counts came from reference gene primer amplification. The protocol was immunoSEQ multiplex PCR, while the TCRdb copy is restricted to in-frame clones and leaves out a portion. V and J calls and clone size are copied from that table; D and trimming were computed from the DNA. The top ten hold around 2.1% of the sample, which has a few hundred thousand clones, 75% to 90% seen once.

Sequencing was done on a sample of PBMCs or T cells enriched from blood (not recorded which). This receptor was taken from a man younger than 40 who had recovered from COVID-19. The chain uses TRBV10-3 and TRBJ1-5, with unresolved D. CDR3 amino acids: CAISGNAEGQPQHF. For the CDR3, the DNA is TGTGCCATCAGTGGTAACGCGGAGGGTCAGCCCCAGCATTTT.